The clone carrying this TCR beta chain was detected ten times or more. Its antigen is unidentified. This record comes from a study of human T cells and chemical hapten exposure. Points from the study as a whole: As the donors had alopecia, their immune response may differ from healthy people's. Versus controls, expanded TCRs had significantly more large CDR3 similarity clusters.

Per the original data handling: Sample-level TCR yields exhibited a median of approximately 96,000, with a range of about 23,224 to 700,000. Each CDR3 protein gets one entry after TCRdb re-called the RACE reads with MiXCR. These V and J calls derive from TCRdb rather than the authors' analysis. The data show roughly 360,000 distinct CDR3 sequences, approximately 5% seen once. As to time point: patch test 1, 2 weeks after DPC sensitization. Noted treatment: therapeutic diphenylcyclopropenone sensitization with weekly scalp DPC. The authors' total RNA extraction used unfractionated whole blood. This CDR3 region has 14 residues. The germline V gene has CDR1 PRHDT and CDR2 FYEKMQ (reference sequence). V was pared by 5 bases and J by 4 bases, with 4 bases of the junction left unmatched.

The material sequenced was whole blood, taken in connection with sensitization to the hapten diphenylcyclopropenone (DPC). The receptor comes from a woman aged 45-59 years with alopecia areata. Some clones in this sample may be carry-over from other donors' samples. V is TRBV13 and J is TRBJ1-3; 8 bases agree with TRBD1. This CDR3 is CASSPGQVGNTIYF. In DNA form, the CDR3 reads TGTGCCAGCAGCCCGGGACAGGTCGGAAACACCATATATTTT.